Each of the 26 T cell receptor beta chains below was sequenced from the same sample in a study of blood T cell repertoires in COVID-19. Clones were read by immunoSEQ multiplex PCR, and TCRdb kept only the in-frame ones, dropping some. The table lists under 250,000 clones, 82% of them singletons. Source material: PBMCs or T cells enriched from blood (not recorded which). These receptor sequences come from a woman aged 55-75 years who had recovered from COVID-19.

The CDR3 loop reads CASSLLRTGPDTQYF. The CDR3 nucleotides are TGTGCCAGCAGCTTACTACGTACAGGTCCAGATACGCAGTATTTT. The V gene is TRBV7-3, the J gene TRBJ2-3; possible D gene TRBD1, 5 bases. V dropped 2 bases and J dropped 4 bases, with 13 bases sitting between them. This CDR3 is 15 amino acids long. Germline V gives CDR1 SGHTA, CDR2 FQGTGA.

The count of this clone is one. CDR3 region: CASIFTGGSYNEQFF. The DNA of the CDR3 is TGTGCCAGCATTTTTACCGGGGGTTCCTACAATGAGCAGTTCTTC. The chain joins TRBV13 to TRBJ2-1; a possible D gene is TRBD2 (6 bases). The V gene lost 7 bases and the J gene lost 1 base, with 14 bases spanning the gap. Germline V gene sequence: CDR1 PRHDT, CDR2 FYEKMQ (reference sequence). CDR3 length: 15 residues.

The chain recombines TRBV27 with TRBJ1-2; TRBD1 aligns across 7 bases. The CDR3 has 12 residues. Germline CDR1 reads MNHEY; CDR2 reads SMNVEV (reference sequence). Trimming at V came to 3 bases and at J to 6 bases, leaving 1 base not matched to a gene. The DNA of the CDR3 is TGTGCCAGCAGTTTGAGGGGGCATGGCTACACCTTC. Protein: CASSLRGHGYTF.

This clone occurred a few times. The chain is built from TRBV30 and TRBJ2-1, with TRBD2 matching over 12 bases. This CDR3 region has 14 residues. CDR1 is GTSNPN, CDR2 SVGIG, per germline (reference sequence). J gave up 6 bases and V 0 bases, and 0 bases lay outside the gene matches. CDR3 sequence: CAWSVGLAGNEQFF. CDR3 nucleotide sequence: TGTGCCTGGAGTGTGGGACTAGCGGGCAATGAGCAGTTCTTC.

This sequence joins TRBV5-5 and TRBJ2-7; D unresolved. CDR3 length equals 14 residues. Trimming removed 0 bases from V and 3 bases from J, with 10 bases in between. From germline, CDR1 is SGHKS and CDR2 YYEKEE (reference sequence). CDR3 sequence reads: CASSLVGAHYEQYF. The DNA of the CDR3 is TGTGCCAGCAGCTTGGTAGGAGCCCACTACGAGCAGTACTTC.

This rearrangement joins TRBV4-1 to TRBJ2-5, with D possibly TRBD1 on 5 matching bases. The CDR3 runs to 16 residues. In germline, CDR1 is MGHRA, CDR2 YSYEKL. Trimming took 4 bases from V and 3 from J, leaving 18 bases between them. The DNA for the CDR3 is TGCGCCAGCAGCCCGTTGGGGTGGGGCGAGGAAGAGACCCAGTACTTC. The encoded protein is CASSPLGWGEEETQYF.

The V gene is TRBV18, the J gene TRBJ1-1; the D is unclear. The V and J ends lost 3 bases and 1 base respectively, with 9 bases between them. This CDR3 comprises 14 residues. The germline CDR1 and CDR2 sequences are KGHSH and LQKENI. The CDR3 spells CASSPGVQNTEAFF. The CDR3 coding sequence is TGTGCCAGCTCACCCGGGGTCCAGAACACTGAAGCTTTCTTT. Based on the CDR3 plus reference TRBV18 and TRBJ1-1, the full variable domain is NAGVMQNPRHLVRRRGQEARLRCSPMKGHSHVYWYRQLPEEGLKFMVYLQKENIIDESGMPKERFSAEFPKEGPSILRIQQVVRGDSAAYFCASSPGVQNTEAFFGQGTRLTVV.

The V gene is TRBV29-1, the J gene TRBJ1-2; tentative D call: TRBD1 (5 bases). Germline V lookup: CDR1 SQVTM, CDR2 ANQGSEA. Trimming shortened V by 3 bases and J by 4 bases, and 12 bases separated the two germline ends. The CDR3 has 13 amino acids. CDR3: CSVDGRAPYGYTF. The CDR3 DNA is TGCAGCGTTGACGGCAGGGCCCCCTATGGCTACACCTTC. The variable domain in full, with the rest retrieved from reference TRBV29-1 and TRBJ1-2, is SAVISQKPSRDICQRGTSLTIQCQVDSQVTMMFWYRQQPGQSLTLIATANQGSEATYESGFVIDKFPISRPNLTFSTLTVSNMSPEDSSIYLCSVDGRAPYGYTFGSGTRLTVV.

CDR3 DNA: TGTGCCAGCAGCTCTTTGGGGACAGGGGCCAAGACTGAAGCTTTCTTT. This translates into CASSSLGTGAKTEAFF. V is TRBV11-2 and J is TRBJ1-1; TRBD1 aligns across 10 bases. V shed 4 bases and J 5 bases; nucleotides not matched to a gene: 10. There are 16 residues in the CDR3. CDR1 SGHAT and CDR2 FQNNGV come from the germline V gene.

The rearrangement uses TRBV6-2 or TRBV6-3 and TRBJ2-6; 7 bases are shared with TRBD1. The V and J ends lost 3 bases and 0 bases, in that order; junction bases with no gene match: 5. This CDR3 comprises 17 residues. Looked up from germline, CDR1 is MNHEY and CDR2 is SVGEGT. CDR3 nucleotides: TGTGCCAGCAGTTATGGGACAGTGAGCTCTGGGGCCAACGTCCTGACTTTC. Its translation: CASSYGTVSSGANVLTF.

The chain is built from TRBV29-1 and TRBJ2-1; D perhaps matches TRBD2 (6 bases). CDR1 and CDR2 (germline): SQVTM, ANQGSEA. The length of the CDR3 is 14 residues. Trimming took 4 bases from V and 8 from J, leaving 18 bases between them. Here the CDR3 reads CSVGISGWGDEQFF. CDR3 DNA: TGCAGCGTTGGGATTTCCGGCTGGGGGGATGAGCAGTTCTTC.

This rearrangement joins TRBV5-1 to TRBJ2-1; D is perhaps TRBD1 (6 bases). There are 14 residues in the CDR3. Germline values: CDR1 SGHRS, CDR2 YFSETQ. V shed 4 bases and J shed 5 bases, with 13 bases lying between them. CDR3 sequence (DNA): TGCGCCAGCAGCCGACAGGCAGGAAACAATGAGCAGTTCTTC. Its protein product is CASSRQAGNNEQFF.

This chain joins TRBV6-5 and TRBJ2-7; D is perhaps TRBD2 (6 bases). Trimming removed 0 bases at V and 9 bases at J, with 12 bases between. CDR1 MNHEY and CDR2 SVGAGI come from the germline V gene. The CDR3 totals 13 residues. DNA of the CDR3: TGTGCCAGCAGTTACTCGCGGGAAACCGTGCAGTACTTC. Encoded protein: CASSYSRETVQYF.

This clone appeared a few times. This chain uses TRBV27 with TRBJ1-5; D may be TRBD1 (6 bases). This CDR3 has 14 residues. Per the germline V gene, CDR1 is MNHEY and CDR2 is SMNVEV (reference sequence). V was cut by 3 bases and J by 2 bases, with 8 bases left in between. The CDR3 DNA reads as TGTGCCAGCAGTTTCCGACAGGGCAATCAGCCCCAGCATTTT. Translated, it gives CASSFRQGNQPQHF.

CDR3 sequence reads: CAWSNRAGELFF. CDR3 sequence (DNA): TGTGCCTGGAGCAACAGGGCCGGGGAGCTGTTTTTT. This chain joins TRBV30 and TRBJ2-2, with D perhaps matching TRBD1 (6 bases). Germline CDR1 and CDR2: GTSNPN and SVGIG (reference sequence). Trimming took 3 bases from V and 6 from J, leaving 8 bases between them. The CDR3 is made up of 12 amino acids.

The chain carries TRBV19 and TRBJ1-1, with 9 bases lining up with TRBD1. V was pared by 9 bases and J by 1 base, with 9 bases of the junction left unmatched. Germline CDR1 LNHDA, CDR2 SQIVND (reference sequence). The CDR3 is made up of 15 amino acids. CDR3 coding DNA: TGTGCCAGCAAAACAGGGGGCCCGACGAACACTGAAGCTTTCTTT. Translating gives CASKTGGPTNTEAFF. The full variable domain, rest sourced from reference TRBV19 and TRBJ1-1, is DGGITQSPKYLFRKEGQNVTLSCEQNLNHDAMYWYRQDPGQGLRLIYYSQIVNDFQKGDIAEGYSVSREKKESFPLTVTSAQKNPTAFYLCASKTGGPTNTEAFFGQGTRLTVV.

The CDR3 DNA reads as TGTGCCAGCAGCCACTTGCGGAAGGCTAACTATGGCTACACCTTC. It specifies CASSHLRKANYGYTF. This chain connects TRBV11-2 to TRBJ1-2, with unresolved D. The CDR3 loop spans 15 amino acids. Germline lookup yields CDR1 SGHAT and CDR2 FQNNGV. The V end lost 5 bases, the J end lost 0 bases, and 13 bases lay between the germline ends. Full variable domain (rest looked up from reference TRBV11-2 and TRBJ1-2): EAGVAQSPRYKIIEKRQSVAFWCNPISGHATLYWYQQILGQGPKLLIQFQNNGVVDDSQLPKDRFSAERLKGVDSTLKIQPAKLEDSAVYLCASSHLRKANYGYTFGSGTRLTVV.

V is TRBV5-1 and J is TRBJ2-3; TRBD2 agrees at 10 bases. The germline V gene encodes CDR1 SGHRS and CDR2 YFSETQ. The trim removed 7 bases at V and 0 bases at J, leaving 2 bases unmatched. This CDR3 has 14 residues. CDR3 region: CASQREGSTDTQYF. As DNA, the CDR3 is TGCGCCAGCCAGCGGGAGGGTAGCACAGATACGCAGTATTTT.

The J gene is TRBJ1-1, the V gene TRBV5-1; 7 bases match TRBD1. The V gene's germline CDR1 is SGHRS and CDR2 YFSETQ. This CDR3 contains 15 residues. With 3 bases clipped from V and 2 bases from J, the junction kept 7 bases outside the gene matches. CDR3 nucleotide sequence: TGCGCCAGCAGCTCTACCGGGACAGTCAACACTGAAGCTTTCTTT. Protein: CASSSTGTVNTEAFF.

The V and J genes are TRBV18 and TRBJ2-5; the match to TRBD1 covers 10 bases. This CDR3 has 17 amino acids. V dropped 3 bases and J dropped 1; count of bases not matched to a gene: 8. Per germline, CDR1 KGHSH and CDR2 LQKENI. The CDR3 spells CASSPGTGAPFQETQYF. The CDR3 coding sequence is TGTGCCAGCTCACCTGGGACAGGGGCCCCCTTCCAAGAGACCCAGTACTTC.

This chain joins TRBV5-6 and TRBJ1-6; 10 nucleotides agree with TRBD1. Trimming took 4 bases from V and 0 from J; bases not matched to a gene: 7. Germline values: CDR1 SGHDT, CDR2 YYEEEE. This CDR3 region has 18 residues. The CDR3 region is CASSRDRGSSSYNSPLHF. The CDR3 DNA reads as TGTGCCAGCAGCCGGGACAGGGGCTCAAGCTCCTATAATTCACCCCTCCACTTT.

V and J are TRBV5-1 and TRBJ2-1, with D hard to call. CDR3 length: 13 residues. Per germline, CDR1 SGHRS and CDR2 YFSETQ. The V gene lost 0 bases and the J gene lost 10 bases, with 11 bases spanning the gap. Here the CDR3 reads CASSLEVETEQFF. The CDR3 DNA sequence: TGCGCCAGCAGCTTGGAAGTCGAGACAGAGCAGTTCTTC. Drawing the rest from reference TRBV5-1 and TRBJ2-1, the complete variable domain is KAGVTQTPRYLIKTRGQQVTLSCSPISGHRSVSWYQQTPGQGLQFLFEYFSETQRNKGNFPGRFSGRQFSNSRSEMNVSTLELGDSALYLCASSLEVETEQFFGPGTRLTVL.

This sequence joins TRBV11-1 and TRBJ1-2; D is possibly TRBD1 (6 bases). Germline V gene sequence: CDR1 SGHAT, CDR2 FQDESV (reference sequence). CDR3 length equals 14 residues. V was clipped by 5 bases and J by 7 bases, with 17 bases between them. This chain's CDR3 is CASSLGAGVGGYTF. In DNA, the CDR3 is TGTGCCAGCAGCCTCGGGGCAGGGGTCGGTGGCTACACCTTC.

As to this clone: One end of the junction varies from germline; a read error may be responsible. The rearrangement joins TRBV18 to TRBJ2-7, with 7 bases that match TRBD1. The CDR3 is made up of 15 amino acids. From germline, CDR1 is KGHSH and CDR2 LQKENI. CDR3 DNA sequence: TGTGCCAGCACACCTTATAATGGGACAGCCTACGAGCAGTACTTC. Amino acids: CASTPYNGTAYEQYF.

V gene TRBV7-3 combines with J gene TRBJ2-5; 8 positions agree with TRBD2. J lost 3 bases, V lost 5 bases, and 2 bases had no gene match. The length of the CDR3 is 13 residues. Per the germline V gene, CDR1 is SGHTA and CDR2 is FQGTGA. The CDR3, as DNA: TGTGCCAGCAGCCCGCGGGGGGAAGAGACCCAGTACTTC. This encodes CASSPRGEETQYF.

The CDR3 protein is CASSSRDREGTGELFF. The DNA for the CDR3 is TGTGCCAGCAGCTCAAGGGACAGGGAAGGGACCGGGGAGCTGTTTTTT. V and J are TRBV3-1 (or the pseudogene TRBV3-2) and TRBJ2-2; TRBD1 matches at 9 bases. The CDR3 is 16 residues long. Germline values: CDR1 LGHDT, CDR2 YNNKEL (reference sequence). V shed 5 bases, J shed 5 bases, and the junction held 9 bases outside the gene matches.